The 22 T cell receptor beta chains given below trace back to one sample, sequenced in a study of blood T cell repertoires in COVID-19. TCRdb keeps only in-frame clones here, not all; method: immunoSEQ multiplex PCR. The table has 250,000 to 300,000 clones, 70% to 90% seen once. Sequencing was performed on peripheral blood. The receptors stem from a man aged 55 to 70 who had recovered from COVID-19.

The chain links TRBV6-1 to TRBJ1-1; TRBD1 is a possible D gene (6 bases). There are 18 residues in the CDR3. Germline V gene data show CDR1 as MNHNS and CDR2 as SASEGT. Between the trimmed V and J ends, which lost 3 bases and 0 bases, there was a span of 20 bases. The CDR3 DNA is TGTGCCAGCAGTGAGTCTGCGGGGGCGAGGCCCATGAACACTGAAGCTTTCTTT. As protein: CASSESAGARPMNTEAFF.

The CDR3, as DNA: TGTGCCAGCAGCCCTAGGGAGGGGTACAATGAGCAGTTCTTC. Its translation: CASSPREGYNEQFF. This chain links TRBV9 with TRBJ2-1; TRBD2 matches 7 bases. The ends lost 4 bases at V and 4 bases at J; junction bases unmatched: 5. The CDR3 has 14 amino acids. In germline, CDR1 is SGDLS, CDR2 YYNGEE.

This chain uses TRBV12-5 with TRBJ2-2, with 11 nucleotides matching TRBD2. The CDR3 covers 16 residues. Germline assignment: CDR1 LGHNT and CDR2 FRNRAP. V gave up 5 bases and J gave up 6 bases; unmatched junction bases: 8. The CDR3 nucleotides are TGTGCTAGTGGTACTACTAGCGGGGGATTCGCCGGGGAGCTGTTTTTT. It translates to CASGTTSGGFAGELFF.

This clone occurred a few times. This chain joins TRBV5-1 and TRBJ2-5; TRBD1 might be the D (6 bases). Per the germline V gene, CDR1 is SGHRS and CDR2 is YFSETQ. This CDR3 has 16 residues. V was trimmed by 0 bases and J by 1 base, leaving 13 bases between them. The CDR3 loop is CASSLVPQGLQETQYF. The CDR3 DNA sequence: TGCGCCAGCAGCTTGGTACCGCAGGGGCTCCAAGAGACCCAGTACTTC.

This clone was picked up a small number of times. The chain links TRBV19 to TRBJ2-1, with TRBD1 matching over 7 bases. The CDR3 length is 15 residues. Germline values: CDR1 LNHDA, CDR2 SQIVND (reference sequence). Trimming cost V 6 bases and J 2 bases; bases outside gene matches: 7. The CDR3 coding sequence is TGTGCCAGTAGAACGACAGGGAAGCCCTACAATGAGCAGTTCTTC. It yields the protein CASRTTGKPYNEQFF.

The rearrangement links TRBV18 to TRBJ1-2, with D possibly matching TRBD1 (5 bases). This CDR3 has 17 residues. With 1 base removed from V and 5 bases from J, the gap between germline ends came to 20 bases. From germline, CDR1 is KGHSH and CDR2 LQKENI. CDR3 amino acids: CASSPRGGPDSGYGYTF. CDR3 sequence (DNA): TGTGCCAGCTCACCACGGGGGGGTCCGGATTCCGGATATGGCTACACCTTC.

The chain employs TRBV7-9 and TRBJ1-2; TRBD1 aligns across 9 bases. V shed 3 bases and J 7 bases; nucleotides not matched to a gene: 9. Germline V gene sequence: CDR1 SEHNR, CDR2 FQNEAQ (reference sequence). The CDR3 covers 15 residues. As DNA, the CDR3 is TGTGCCAGCAGCTTCACCGGGACAGGGATAGTTGGCTACACCTTC. Encoded protein: CASSFTGTGIVGYTF. The full variable domain, with the rest looked up from reference TRBV7-9 and TRBJ1-2, is DTGVSQNPRHKITKRGQNVTFRCDPISEHNRLYWYRQTLGQGPEFLTYFQNEAQLEKSRLLSDRFSAERPKGSFSTLEIQRTEQGDSAMYLCASSFTGTGIVGYTFGSGTRLTVV.

This chain links TRBV7-6 with TRBJ1-2; tentative D call: TRBD1 (5 bases). V was trimmed by 0 bases and J by 8 bases, leaving 16 bases between them. There are 15 residues in the CDR3. Germline values: CDR1 SGHVS, CDR2 FNYEAQ. The CDR3 DNA is TGTGCCAGCAGCTTAGCCATTGGCAGGGCCGGAGGCTACACCTTC. Protein sequence: CASSLAIGRAGGYTF.

This clone occurred once. The chain combines TRBV5-4 with TRBJ2-1; 7 nucleotides align to TRBD1. Germline CDR1 and CDR2: SGHNT and YYREEE (reference sequence). The CDR3 loop spans 15 amino acids. With V trimmed by 4 bases and J by 3 bases, 7 bases remained unmatched. CDR3 protein: CASSRDSFDYNEQFF. The CDR3 nucleotides read TGTGCCAGCAGCAGGGACAGCTTTGACTACAATGAGCAGTTCTTC. The full variable domain, completed using reference TRBV5-4 and TRBJ2-1, is ETGVTQSPTHLIKTRGQQVTLRCSSQSGHNTVSWYQQALGQGPQFIFQYYREEENGRGNFPPRFSGLQFPNYSSELNVNALELDDSALYLCASSRDSFDYNEQFFGPGTRLTVL.

The rearrangement uses TRBV20-1 and TRBJ2-7; the match to TRBD2 covers 7 bases. This CDR3 comprises 11 residues. CDR1 and CDR2 from the germline V gene are DFQATT and SNEGSKA (reference sequence). The CDR3 reads CSWGGNYEQYF. The DNA of the CDR3 is TGCAGCTGGGGGGGGAACTACGAGCAGTACTTC.

The V and J genes are TRBV6-5 and TRBJ2-7, with D perhaps TRBD2 (7 bases). The germline V and J ends were trimmed by 0 bases and 1 base, with 13 bases remaining between them. The germline V gene has CDR1 MNHEY and CDR2 SVGAGI. The length of the CDR3 is 16 residues. CDR3 in DNA: TGTGCCAGCAGTTACTCGCGGGGGCCCGATTCCTACGAGCAGTACTTC. Its protein is CASSYSRGPDSYEQYF.

This clone was counted between two and nine times. The V call is TRBV2, the J call TRBJ1-4; 8 bases fit TRBD1. Trimming took 6 bases from V and 2 from J; bases not matched to a gene: 2. This CDR3 contains 14 residues. Looked up from germline, CDR1 is SNHLY and CDR2 is FYNNEI. CDR3 coding DNA: TGTGCCAGCAGGAGGGACAGGACTAATGAAAAACTGTTTTTT. As protein: CASRRDRTNEKLFF.

This chain joins TRBV28 and TRBJ1-2, with unresolved D. The CDR3 loop spans 11 amino acids. Trimming took off 3 bases at V and 7 bases at J, with 6 bases between the two ends. Germline CDR1 MDHEN, CDR2 SYDVKM. Here the CDR3 DNA reads TGTGCCAGCAGTTTCTCGCGTGGCTACACCTTC. Translated, it gives CASSFSRGYTF.

The chain is built from TRBV6-1 and TRBJ1-2; 10 bases map to TRBD1. Losses at the gene ends were 3 bases for V and 5 bases for J; bases not matched to a gene: 3. From germline, CDR1 is MNHNS and CDR2 SASEGT. This CDR3 has 14 amino acids. CDR3 in amino acids: CASSERGQGYGYTF. CDR3 nucleotides: TGTGCCAGCAGTGAGAGGGGACAGGGGTATGGCTACACCTTC.

V and J are TRBV19 and TRBJ1-5; tentative D call: TRBD1 (5 bases). The CDR3 is made up of 15 amino acids. The V gene lost 3 bases and the J gene lost 4 bases, with 13 bases spanning the gap. Per germline, CDR1 LNHDA and CDR2 SQIVND (reference sequence). CDR3 sequence (DNA): TGTGCCAGTAGTATTGTAACCGGGGGAAATCAGCCCCAGCATTTT. It translates to CASSIVTGGNQPQHF.

The sample holds a few counts of this clone. The chain uses TRBV19 and TRBJ1-4; D ambiguous. Trimming shortened V by 3 bases and J by 0 bases, and 17 bases separated the two germline ends. Germline CDR1 and CDR2: LNHDA and SQIVND (reference sequence). The CDR3 has 18 residues. In nucleotides, the CDR3 is TGTGCCAGTAGTATGATCCGGGGAGGAGTTGCAACTAATGAAAAACTGTTTTTT. Encoded protein: CASSMIRGGVATNEKLFF.

This clone appeared once. This chain links TRBV5-6 with TRBJ1-2, with TRBD1 as a possible D gene (5 bases). This CDR3 spans 14 amino acids. CDR1 SGHDT and CDR2 YYEEEE come from the germline V gene. The V gene lost 3 bases and the J gene lost 3 bases, with 12 bases spanning the gap. The DNA of the CDR3 is TGTGCCAGCAGCTACTTGCAGGGCCACTATGGCTACACCTTC. It yields the protein CASSYLQGHYGYTF.

CDR3 bases: TGTGCCAGCAGCATCATGGAGACCCAGTACTTC. Encoded protein: CASSIMETQYF. V usage is TRBV12-3 or TRBV12-4 and J usage is TRBJ2-5; D remains unclear. V was shortened by 6 bases and J by 5 bases, with 7 bases between the two germline ends. The CDR3 contains 11 residues.

This chain joins TRBV7-2 and TRBJ2-2; 9 nucleotides align to TRBD2. CDR3 size: 17 residues. Losses at the gene ends were 1 base for V and 3 bases for J; bases not matched to a gene: 6. The germline gives CDR1 SGHTA, CDR2 FQGNSA. CDR3 protein: CASSLGLAGVYTGELFF. The DNA of the CDR3 is TGTGCCAGCAGCTTAGGTTTAGCGGGAGTGTACACCGGGGAGCTGTTTTTT.

This sequence joins TRBV19 and TRBJ1-2, with TRBD1 matching over 8 bases. The CDR3 covers 17 residues. Germline V gene sequence: CDR1 LNHDA, CDR2 SQIVND (reference sequence). J lost 6 bases, V lost 1 base, and 13 bases had no gene match. This CDR3 is CASSIAGQGQGVNGYTF. CDR3 bases: TGTGCCAGTAGTATAGCTGGGCAAGGACAGGGAGTTAATGGCTACACCTTC. Supplemented by reference TRBV19 and TRBJ1-2, the full variable domain reads DGGITQSPKYLFRKEGQNVTLSCEQNLNHDAMYWYRQDPGQGLRLIYYSQIVNDFQKGDIAEGYSVSREKKESFPLTVTSAQKNPTAFYLCASSIAGQGQGVNGYTFGSGTRLTVV.

The chain has TRBV2 and TRBJ1-5, with D perhaps matching TRBD1 (6 bases). V lost 4 bases, J lost 4 bases, and 11 bases lay in between. CDR3 size: 14 residues. Germline V lookup: CDR1 SNHLY, CDR2 FYNNEI. The CDR3 DNA reads TGTGCCAGCAGTGTGAGGGGGATGAATCAGCCCCAGCATTTT. As protein: CASSVRGMNQPQHF.

This chain connects TRBV5-1 to TRBJ2-3; TRBD2 matches 8 bases. With 4 bases clipped from V and 9 bases from J, the junction kept 19 bases outside the gene matches. Germline V gene lookup returns CDR1 SGHRS and CDR2 YFSETQ. The length of the CDR3 is 17 residues. The CDR3 DNA sequence: TGCGCCAGCAGCCCCCGGGGGGCGGGAGGCCCCGCGTGGACGCAGTATTTT. It specifies CASSPRGAGGPAWTQYF. Drawing the rest from reference TRBV5-1 and TRBJ2-3, the complete variable domain is KAGVTQTPRYLIKTRGQQVTLSCSPISGHRSVSWYQQTPGQGLQFLFEYFSETQRNKGNFPGRFSGRQFSNSRSEMNVSTLELGDSALYLCASSPRGAGGPAWTQYFGPGTRLTVL.